The present TCR beta chain was sequenced within a study of blood T cell repertoires in COVID-19 (dated by TCRdb to about 2020). Some background on the complete study: Samples from collaborators originated in the United States, Italy and Spain and spanned both the acute and convalescent phases of COVID-19. The material from the prospective study consisted of cDNA or gDNA derived from T cells, B-cell-depleted T cells, or PBMCs. Deeply sampled blood TCRbeta repertoires from subjects exposed to, actively infected with, or recovered from COVID-19 were included in the dataset. A freely available public database, intended as a resource for researchers studying the immune response to SARS-CoV-2, is where the repertoires were released. The samples were drawn from the first 160 participants of the ongoing ImmuneRACE study and from 1,254 subjects provided by 6 global collaborators. Nearly every sample came with metadata listing a de-identified subject ID, COVID-19 status, age in years and sex. HLA class I and class II types, where available, came from metadata supplied by the sample provider rather than from assay-based typing.

Participants in the prospective study were enrolled through a virtual design, were aged roughly 18 to 100 years, and lived in roughly 24 United States geographic areas. In the prospective study, participants were assigned to cohorts based on the clinical history participants reported in a screening survey and a study questionnaire. For ImmuneRACE Cohort 3, a participant was defined as recovered based on two consecutive negative NP/OP PCR tests, clearance by a healthcare professional, or resolution of symptoms. In the prospective study, whole blood, serum and a nasopharyngeal or oropharyngeal swab were collected from each participant by mobile phlebotomists. Participants in the prospective study had the option to provide additional blood draws and questionnaires over an approximately 2-month period. Blood samples from the prospective study were shipped frozen or at room temperature prior to DNA extraction.

TCRbeta CDR3 regions were amplified from genomic DNA by means of the immunoSEQ Assay, a bias-controlled multiplex PCR. The source study handled its data this way. The number of nucleated cells in each sample was estimated from the amplification of reference gene primers within the assay. To quantify the absolute abundance of each unique TCRbeta CDR3 rearrangement, sequence reads were collapsed and filtered. For each sample, productive Simpson clonality was calculated as the square root of Simpson's diversity index over productive rearrangements. TCRdb obtained this table from immuneACCESS and retained in-frame rearrangements with V and J assigned. These tables miss some clones; where compared with another copy, unresolved V genes account for less than half of the shortfall, and the remainder is unexplained. V and J calls and clone size are given by that table; D and trimming were obtained from the DNA. The sample table records around 330,000 clones; approximately 91% of these occur just once. The ten top clones hold around 9.5% of the sample.

Study-wide findings and limitations: Clinical and demographic metadata were provided uncurated, with the amount varying by source and participant.

In this sample, this clone turned up a few times. The antigen this receptor binds is unknown. Qualities for individual bases were not recorded, and no much larger clone is one base off. The clonotype originates from a woman in her 40s who had recovered from COVID-19. Sequences were obtained from PBMCs or T cells enriched from blood (not recorded which).

The bases read TGTGCCAGCAGTGAAGATCAACAGGGCCTCTCTGGGGCCAACGTCCTGACTTTC. Translation gives CASSEDQQGLSGANVLTF. The rearrangement combines TRBV6-4 with TRBJ2-6; possibly the D gene is TRBD1, per 6 matching bases. The CDR3, from cysteine to phenylalanine, totals 18 residues. Kept here is only the CDR3 DNA, which spans 54 bases and is read in frame from base 1. Trimming removed 3 bases from V and 0 bases from J, leaving 15 bases between the germline ends. CDR1 is given as MRHNA and CDR2 as SNTAGT, both from the germline V gene.